Listed below are T cell receptor beta chains from one sample, sequenced in a study of cytomegalovirus exposure and HLA in healthy donors. The data were produced by immunoSEQ multiplex PCR, yet TCRdb's version contains in-frame clones alone and is incomplete. The sample consists of fewer than 250,000 clones, approximately 78% of them appearing once. Source material: PBMCs. These receptors came from a man aged 25-45 years in good health and CMV-seronegative. Each CDR3 is given with its conserved first and last residue. Fields, in order: V gene, clone size, D gene, J gene, CDR3 protein, CDR3 DNA. The D gene is left open where the match is weak. The size field is filled for only some rows; it gives once, few, many or a size class.

V gene: TRBV6-1; clone size: once; D gene: .; J gene: TRBJ2-3; CDR3 protein: CASRPLEGASDTQYF; CDR3 DNA: TGTGCCAGCAGGCCTCTGGAGGGGGCTTCAGATACGCAGTATTTT
V gene: TRBV18; clone size: .; D gene: .; J gene: TRBJ1-1; CDR3 protein: CASSQGGDRRGAFF; CDR3 DNA: TGTGCCAGCTCACAAGGAGGAGACCGACGGGGAGCTTTCTTT
V gene: TRBV11-2; clone size: .; D gene: .; J gene: TRBJ2-1; CDR3 protein: CASSLDPPGGLSYNEQFF; CDR3 DNA: TGTGCCAGCAGCTTAGATCCTCCAGGGGGACTCTCCTACAATGAGCAGTTCTTC
V gene: TRBV11-1; clone size: .; D gene: .; J gene: TRBJ2-6; CDR3 protein: CASSPGTFGASVLTF; CDR3 DNA: TGTGCCAGCAGCCCGGGGACTTTTGGGGCCAGCGTCCTGACTTTC
V gene: TRBV27; clone size: few; D gene: .; J gene: TRBJ2-7; CDR3 protein: CASSLGTESYEQYF; CDR3 DNA: TGTGCCAGCAGTTTAGGCACGGAGTCCTACGAGCAGTACTTC
V gene: TRBV5-1; clone size: .; D gene: .; J gene: TRBJ1-4; CDR3 protein: CASSHKTGSNEKLFF; CDR3 DNA: TGCGCCAGCAGCCATAAGACAGGATCTAATGAAAAACTGTTTTTT
V gene: TRBV7-9; clone size: .; D gene: .; J gene: TRBJ1-2; CDR3 protein: CASSPPQAHTYGYTF; CDR3 DNA: TGTGCCAGCAGTCCGCCACAGGCGCATACCTATGGCTACACCTTC
V gene: TRBV5-6; clone size: .; D gene: TRBD1; J gene: TRBJ2-7; CDR3 protein: CASSVGTGDYEQYF; CDR3 DNA: TGTGCCAGCAGCGTCGGGACAGGTGACTACGAGCAGTACTTC
V gene: TRBV18; clone size: .; D gene: .; J gene: TRBJ2-3; CDR3 protein: CASSDSGTDTQYF; CDR3 DNA: TGTGCCAGCTCGGATAGCGGCACAGATACGCAGTATTTT
V gene: TRBV29-1; clone size: few; D gene: TRBD2; J gene: TRBJ2-3; CDR3 protein: CSLTGGGSTDTQYF; CDR3 DNA: TGCAGCTTAACGGGCGGGGGATCAACAGATACGCAGTATTTT
V gene: TRBV28; clone size: .; D gene: TRBD1; J gene: TRBJ1-3; CDR3 protein: CASRYRDRGVYSGNTIYF; CDR3 DNA: TGTGCCAGCAGATATCGGGACAGGGGGGTATACTCTGGAAACACCATATATTTT
V gene: TRBV5-4; clone size: .; D gene: .; J gene: TRBJ2-1; CDR3 protein: CASSLASPGVNEQFF; CDR3 DNA: TGTGCCAGCAGCTTGGCCTCACCAGGGGTCAATGAGCAGTTCTTC
V gene: TRBV4-1; clone size: .; D gene: .; J gene: TRBJ1-5; CDR3 protein: CASSQEAPGGNQPQHF; CDR3 DNA: TGCGCCAGCAGCCAAGAAGCCCCGGGGGGCAATCAGCCCCAGCATTTT
V gene: TRBV7-3; clone size: .; D gene: .; J gene: TRBJ2-1; CDR3 protein: CASSLRPYNEQFF; CDR3 DNA: TGTGCCAGCAGCTTAAGGCCCTACAATGAGCAGTTCTTC
V gene: TRBV2; clone size: .; D gene: .; J gene: TRBJ1-4; CDR3 protein: CASKNQGIEKLFF; CDR3 DNA: TGTGCCAGCAAGAACCAGGGGATTGAAAAACTGTTTTTT
V gene: TRBV7-3; clone size: .; D gene: .; J gene: TRBJ2-7; CDR3 protein: CASSPGGGAISGEQYF; CDR3 DNA: TGTGCCAGCAGCCCTGGTGGAGGGGCGATTTCGGGCGAGCAGTACTTC
V gene: TRBV6-1; clone size: .; D gene: TRBD1; J gene: TRBJ1-4; CDR3 protein: CASSPDRGEKLFF; CDR3 DNA: TGTGCCAGCAGCCCCGACAGGGGCGAAAAACTGTTTTTT
V gene: TRBV7-8; clone size: .; D gene: TRBD1; J gene: TRBJ1-2; CDR3 protein: CASSRDRGGGYTF; CDR3 DNA: TGTGCCAGCAGCCGAGACAGGGGAGGTGGCTACACCTTC
V gene: TRBV2; clone size: .; D gene: .; J gene: TRBJ1-4; CDR3 protein: CASTSQGTKTNEKLFF; CDR3 DNA: TGTGCCAGCACTTCCCAGGGGACGAAAACTAATGAAAAACTGTTTTTT
V gene: TRBV18; clone size: .; D gene: .; J gene: TRBJ2-7; CDR3 protein: CASQGRVSYEQYF; CDR3 DNA: TGTGCCAGCCAGGGCAGGGTCTCCTACGAGCAGTACTTC
V gene: TRBV10-3; clone size: .; D gene: .; J gene: TRBJ1-2; CDR3 protein: CAISESINYGYTF; CDR3 DNA: TGTGCCATCAGTGAGTCCATTAACTATGGCTACACCTTC
V gene: TRBV27; clone size: .; D gene: .; J gene: TRBJ1-5; CDR3 protein: CASSSGSYQPQHF; CDR3 DNA: TGTGCCAGCAGTTCAGGGTCCTATCAGCCCCAGCATTTT
V gene: TRBV19; clone size: .; D gene: .; J gene: TRBJ1-5; CDR3 protein: CASSSASNQPQHF; CDR3 DNA: TGTGCCAGTAGTAGCGCAAGCAATCAGCCCCAGCATTTT
V gene: TRBV7-6; clone size: few; D gene: TRBD1; J gene: TRBJ1-6; CDR3 protein: CASSLGTGGMNSPLHF; CDR3 DNA: TGTGCCAGCAGCTTAGGGACAGGGGGCATGAATTCACCCCTCCACTTT
V gene: TRBV9; clone size: .; D gene: TRBD2; J gene: TRBJ2-1; CDR3 protein: CASRSTSGGAWDEQFF; CDR3 DNA: TGTGCCAGCAGGTCTACTAGCGGGGGGGCATGGGATGAGCAGTTCTTC
V gene: TRBV28; clone size: .; D gene: .; J gene: TRBJ1-1; CDR3 protein: CASSMAGRAEAFF; CDR3 DNA: TGTGCCAGCAGTATGGCGGGGCGGGCTGAAGCTTTCTTT
V gene: TRBV10-2; clone size: .; D gene: .; J gene: TRBJ1-6; CDR3 protein: CASSEPRSSPLHF; CDR3 DNA: TGCGCCAGCAGTGAGCCTAGGAGTTCACCCCTCCACTTT
V gene: TRBV5-6; clone size: .; D gene: TRBD2; J gene: TRBJ2-7; CDR3 protein: CASSNPGLAGVEQYF; CDR3 DNA: TGTGCCAGCAGCAACCCGGGACTAGCGGGTGTCGAGCAGTACTTC
V gene: TRBV28; clone size: .; D gene: TRBD2; J gene: TRBJ2-1; CDR3 protein: CASNSGGAGPPFF; CDR3 DNA: TGTGCCAGCAATAGCGGGGGGGCCGGACCTCCGTTCTTC
V gene: TRBV19; clone size: .; D gene: .; J gene: TRBJ2-1; CDR3 protein: CASSLIGAEQFF; CDR3 DNA: TGTGCCAGTAGCCTAATCGGAGCTGAGCAGTTCTTC
V gene: TRBV19; clone size: .; D gene: TRBD1; J gene: TRBJ1-4; CDR3 protein: CASSMATGMNEKLFF; CDR3 DNA: TGTGCCAGTAGTATGGCGACAGGGATGAATGAAAAACTGTTTTTT
V gene: TRBV6-4; clone size: few; D gene: .; J gene: TRBJ2-6; CDR3 protein: CASSDAVGASVLTF; CDR3 DNA: TGTGCCAGCAGTGATGCCGTGGGGGCCAGCGTCCTGACTTTC
V gene: TRBV6-5; clone size: few; D gene: .; J gene: TRBJ2-7; CDR3 protein: CASSLDSYEQYF; CDR3 DNA: TGTGCCAGCAGTCTGGACAGCTACGAGCAGTACTTC
V gene: TRBV5-4; clone size: .; D gene: .; J gene: TRBJ1-3; CDR3 protein: CASSYGALPGNTIYF; CDR3 DNA: TGTGCCAGCAGCTACGGTGCGCTACCCGGGAACACCATATATTTT
V gene: TRBV19; clone size: .; D gene: TRBD1; J gene: TRBJ2-1; CDR3 protein: CATHGTGVRNEQFF; CDR3 DNA: TGTGCCACCCACGGGACAGGGGTTAGGAATGAGCAGTTCTTC
V gene: TRBV10-3; clone size: once; D gene: .; J gene: TRBJ2-1; CDR3 protein: CAISETDSLRYNEQFF; CDR3 DNA: TGTGCCATCAGTGAGACGGACAGTCTCCGCTACAATGAGCAGTTCTTC
V gene: TRBV28; clone size: few; D gene: .; J gene: TRBJ2-7; CDR3 protein: CASPPLGTLSSYEQYF; CDR3 DNA: TGTGCCAGTCCCCCCCTTGGGACACTAAGCTCCTACGAGCAGTACTTC
V gene: TRBV6-5; clone size: .; D gene: TRBD1; J gene: TRBJ1-6; CDR3 protein: CASSYSTGGGSPLHF; CDR3 DNA: TGTGCCAGCAGTTATTCGACAGGGGGCGGCTCACCCCTCCACTTT
V gene: TRBV5-1; clone size: .; D gene: .; J gene: TRBJ2-7; CDR3 protein: CASSEGAFVYEQYF; CDR3 DNA: TGCGCCAGCAGCGAGGGAGCTTTTGTCTACGAGCAGTACTTC
V gene: TRBV6-1; clone size: .; D gene: .; J gene: TRBJ2-7; CDR3 protein: CASSPDRTYEQYF; CDR3 DNA: TGTGCCAGCAGTCCCGACAGAACCTACGAGCAGTACTTC
V gene: TRBV6-1; clone size: .; D gene: .; J gene: TRBJ2-7; CDR3 protein: CASSEGGPYEQYF; CDR3 DNA: TGTGCCAGCAGTGAAGGGGGGCCCTACGAGCAGTACTTC
V gene: TRBV29-1; clone size: .; D gene: .; J gene: TRBJ2-7; CDR3 protein: CSVGGGYEQYF; CDR3 DNA: TGCAGCGTTGGAGGAGGTTACGAGCAGTACTTC
V gene: TRBV19; clone size: .; D gene: TRBD1; J gene: TRBJ1-1; CDR3 protein: CASSTRTGEAFF; CDR3 DNA: TGTGCCAGTAGTACAAGGACAGGGGAAGCTTTCTTT
V gene: TRBV4-3; clone size: .; D gene: TRBD1; J gene: TRBJ2-7; CDR3 protein: CASSPTGTASYEQYF; CDR3 DNA: TGCGCCAGCAGCCCAACCGGGACAGCATCCTACGAGCAGTACTTC
V gene: TRBV4-2; clone size: once; D gene: .; J gene: TRBJ1-6; CDR3 protein: CASSQAARVNSPLHF; CDR3 DNA: TGTGCCAGCAGCCAGGCGGCGCGGGTTAATTCACCCCTCCACTTT
V gene: TRBV10-3; clone size: .; D gene: .; J gene: TRBJ2-3; CDR3 protein: CAIRPEALRTDTQYF; CDR3 DNA: TGTGCCATCAGACCCGAAGCGCTGAGGACAGATACGCAGTATTTT
V gene: TRBV6-1; clone size: .; D gene: .; J gene: TRBJ2-3; CDR3 protein: CASSLQGSTDTQYF; CDR3 DNA: TGTGCCAGCAGCCTCCAGGGGAGCACAGATACGCAGTATTTT
V gene: TRBV5-1; clone size: .; D gene: TRBD2; J gene: TRBJ2-3; CDR3 protein: CASNIRELAGHTDTQYF; CDR3 DNA: TGCGCCAGCAACATAAGAGAACTAGCGGGGCACACAGATACGCAGTATTTT
V gene: TRBV2; clone size: once; D gene: TRBD1; J gene: TRBJ1-2; CDR3 protein: CAETGGGSGYTF; CDR3 DNA: TGTGCCGAGACAGGGGGCGGGAGCGGCTACACCTTC
V gene: TRBV5-4; clone size: .; D gene: TRBD2; J gene: TRBJ2-3; CDR3 protein: CASSLLPTSGGTQYF; CDR3 DNA: TGTGCCAGCAGCTTGCTTCCTACTAGCGGAGGTACGCAGTATTTT
V gene: TRBV7-9; clone size: .; D gene: .; J gene: TRBJ2-3; CDR3 protein: CASSLQRLGTDTQYF; CDR3 DNA: TGTGCCAGCAGCTTACAGCGATTGGGCACAGATACGCAGTATTTT
V gene: TRBV6-6; clone size: .; D gene: .; J gene: TRBJ1-1; CDR3 protein: CASSYGAPNTEAFF; CDR3 DNA: TGTGCCAGCAGTTACGGGGCGCCGAACACTGAAGCTTTCTTT
V gene: TRBV9; clone size: .; D gene: .; J gene: TRBJ2-1; CDR3 protein: CASSVAHLSNEQFF; CDR3 DNA: TGTGCCAGCAGCGTAGCCCACCTGAGTAATGAGCAGTTCTTC
V gene: TRBV5-6; clone size: .; D gene: TRBD2; J gene: TRBJ2-7; CDR3 protein: CASSLDRGDGYEQYF; CDR3 DNA: TGTGCCAGCAGCTTGGATCGGGGGGACGGATACGAGCAGTACTTC
V gene: TRBV6-1; clone size: .; D gene: .; J gene: TRBJ1-3; CDR3 protein: CASSEQRGSTIYF; CDR3 DNA: TGTGCCAGCAGTGAACAGAGAGGTAGCACCATATATTTT
V gene: TRBV7-2; clone size: .; D gene: TRBD1; J gene: TRBJ1-4; CDR3 protein: CASSLGQGGEKLFF; CDR3 DNA: TGTGCCAGCAGCCTGGGACAGGGCGGGGAAAAACTGTTTTTT
V gene: TRBV5-1; clone size: .; D gene: TRBD1; J gene: TRBJ1-1; CDR3 protein: CASSLEQGARAFF; CDR3 DNA: TGCGCCAGCAGCTTGGAACAGGGGGCCAGGGCTTTCTTT
V gene: TRBV10-3; clone size: once; D gene: .; J gene: TRBJ1-5; CDR3 protein: CAISQQNQPQHF; CDR3 DNA: TGTGCCATCAGCCAACAGAATCAGCCCCAGCATTTT
V gene: TRBV6-6; clone size: .; D gene: TRBD1; J gene: TRBJ1-2; CDR3 protein: CASSSGTGDYGYTF; CDR3 DNA: TGTGCCAGCAGCTCCGGGACAGGGGACTATGGCTACACTTTC
V gene: TRBV11-1; clone size: .; D gene: TRBD2; J gene: TRBJ2-3; CDR3 protein: CASLGGETDTQYF; CDR3 DNA: TGTGCCAGCCTGGGGGGGGAAACAGATACGCAGTATTTT